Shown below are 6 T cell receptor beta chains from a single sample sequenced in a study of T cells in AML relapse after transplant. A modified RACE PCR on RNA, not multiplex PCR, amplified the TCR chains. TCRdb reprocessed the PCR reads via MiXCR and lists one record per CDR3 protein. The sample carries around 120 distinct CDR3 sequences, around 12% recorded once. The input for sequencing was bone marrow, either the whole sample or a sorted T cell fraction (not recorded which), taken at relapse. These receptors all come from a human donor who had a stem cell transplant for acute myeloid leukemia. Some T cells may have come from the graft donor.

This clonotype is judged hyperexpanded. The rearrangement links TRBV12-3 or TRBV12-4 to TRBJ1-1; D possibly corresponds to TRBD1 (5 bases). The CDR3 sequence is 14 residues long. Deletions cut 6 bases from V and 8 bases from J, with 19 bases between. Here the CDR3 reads CASSTDPGAPEAFF. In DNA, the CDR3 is TGTGCCAGCAGCACCGACCCCGGGGCACCCGAAGCTTTCTTT.

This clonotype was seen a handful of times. CDR3 coding DNA: TGCAGCGTTGAAACGGGAGATATAGATACGCAGTATTTT. Translating gives CSVETGDIDTQYF. The chain is built from TRBV29-1 and TRBJ2-3, with a tentative D call TRBD2 (6 bases). Germline V gene data show CDR1 as SQVTM and CDR2 as ANQGSEA. Trimming left V 2 bases short and J 5 bases short, with 11 bases between. This CDR3 comprises 13 residues.

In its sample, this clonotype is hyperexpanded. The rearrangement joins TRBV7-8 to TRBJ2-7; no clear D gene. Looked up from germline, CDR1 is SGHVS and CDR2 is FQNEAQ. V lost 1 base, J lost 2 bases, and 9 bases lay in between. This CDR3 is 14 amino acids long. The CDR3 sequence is CASSLEDGTYEQYF. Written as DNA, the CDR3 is TGTGCCAGCAGCTTAGAAGACGGCACCTACGAGCAGTACTTC.

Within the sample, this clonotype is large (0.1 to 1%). CDR3 region: CASSTTTALEQFF. CDR3 bases: TGTGCCTCCTCGACTACTACCGCACTTGAGCAGTTCTTC. The genes are TRBV15 and TRBJ2-1, with D tentatively TRBD2 (5 bases). Trimming shortened V by 11 bases and J by 9 bases, and 20 bases separated the two germline ends. Germline V lookup: CDR1 LNHNV, CDR2 YYDKDF (reference sequence). The length of the CDR3 is 13 residues.

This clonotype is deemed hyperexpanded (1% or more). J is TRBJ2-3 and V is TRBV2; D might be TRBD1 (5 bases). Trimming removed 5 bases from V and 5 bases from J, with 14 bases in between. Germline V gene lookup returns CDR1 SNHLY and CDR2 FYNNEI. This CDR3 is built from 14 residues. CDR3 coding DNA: TGTGCCAGCAGTAGGGCAGGGTGGGAAGATACGCAGTATTTT. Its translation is CASSRAGWEDTQYF.

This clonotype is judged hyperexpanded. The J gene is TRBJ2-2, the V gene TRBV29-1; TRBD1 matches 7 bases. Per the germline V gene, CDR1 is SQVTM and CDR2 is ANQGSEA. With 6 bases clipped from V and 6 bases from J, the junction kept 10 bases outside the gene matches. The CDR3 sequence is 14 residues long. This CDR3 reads CSVLGQQYSGELFF. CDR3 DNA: TGCAGCGTACTGGGACAGCAATATTCCGGGGAGCTGTTTTTT.